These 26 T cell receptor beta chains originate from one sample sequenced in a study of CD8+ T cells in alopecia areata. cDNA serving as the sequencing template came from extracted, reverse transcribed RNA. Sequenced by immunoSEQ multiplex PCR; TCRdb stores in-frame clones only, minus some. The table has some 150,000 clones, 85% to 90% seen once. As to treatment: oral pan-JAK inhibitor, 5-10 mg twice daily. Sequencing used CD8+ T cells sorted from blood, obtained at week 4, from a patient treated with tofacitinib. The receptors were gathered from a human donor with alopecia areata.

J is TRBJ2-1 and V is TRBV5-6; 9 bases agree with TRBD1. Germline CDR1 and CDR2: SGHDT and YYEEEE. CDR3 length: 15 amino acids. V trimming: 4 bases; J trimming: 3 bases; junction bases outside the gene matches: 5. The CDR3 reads CASSDTGGSYNEQFF. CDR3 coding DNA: TGTGCCAGCAGCGACACAGGGGGCAGCTACAATGAGCAGTTCTTC.

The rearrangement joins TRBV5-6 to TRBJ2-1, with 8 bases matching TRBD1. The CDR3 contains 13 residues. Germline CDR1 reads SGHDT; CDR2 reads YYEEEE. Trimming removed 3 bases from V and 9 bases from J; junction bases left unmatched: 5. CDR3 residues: CASSSSGGPEQFF. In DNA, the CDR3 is TGTGCCAGCAGCTCTTCAGGGGGCCCTGAGCAGTTCTTC.

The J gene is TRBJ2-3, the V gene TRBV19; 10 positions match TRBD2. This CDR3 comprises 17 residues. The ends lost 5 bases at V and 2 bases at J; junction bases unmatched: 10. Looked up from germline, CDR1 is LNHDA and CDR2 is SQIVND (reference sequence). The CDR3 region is CASSVRLAGLFTDTQYF. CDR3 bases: TGTGCCAGTAGTGTTCGACTAGCGGGTCTATTCACAGATACGCAGTATTTT.

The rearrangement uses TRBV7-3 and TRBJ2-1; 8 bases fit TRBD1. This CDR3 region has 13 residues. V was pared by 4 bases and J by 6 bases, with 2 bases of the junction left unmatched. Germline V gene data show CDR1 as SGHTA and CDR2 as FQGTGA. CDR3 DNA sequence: TGTGCCAGCAGCTCGACAGGGGCCAATGAGCAGTTCTTC. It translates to CASSSTGANEQFF.

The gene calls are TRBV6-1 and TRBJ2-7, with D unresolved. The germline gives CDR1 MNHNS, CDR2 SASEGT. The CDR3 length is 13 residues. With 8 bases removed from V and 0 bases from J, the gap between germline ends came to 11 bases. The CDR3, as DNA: TGTGCCAGCCAAGACCCAAGCTCCTACGAGCAGTACTTC. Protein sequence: CASQDPSSYEQYF.

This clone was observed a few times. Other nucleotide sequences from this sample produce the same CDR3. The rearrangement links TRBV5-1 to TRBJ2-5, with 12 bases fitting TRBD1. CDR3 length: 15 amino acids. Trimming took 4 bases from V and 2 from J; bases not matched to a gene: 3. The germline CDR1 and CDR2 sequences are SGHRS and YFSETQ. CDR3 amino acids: CASSLGQGAQETQYF. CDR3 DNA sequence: TGCGCCAGCAGCCTGGGACAGGGGGCTCAAGAGACCCAGTACTTC.

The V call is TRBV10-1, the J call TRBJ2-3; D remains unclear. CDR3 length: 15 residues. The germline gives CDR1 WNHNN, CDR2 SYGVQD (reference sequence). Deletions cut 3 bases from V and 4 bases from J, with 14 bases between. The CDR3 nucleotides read TGCGCCAGCAGTGATCGTAGTCTAATGGCAGATACGCAGTATTTT. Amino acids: CASSDRSLMADTQYF.

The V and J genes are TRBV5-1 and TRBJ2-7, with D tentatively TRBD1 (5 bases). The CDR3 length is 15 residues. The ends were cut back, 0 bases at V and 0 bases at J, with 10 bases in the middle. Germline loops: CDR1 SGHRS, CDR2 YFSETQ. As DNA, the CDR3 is TGCGCCAGCAGCTTGGAGGTAGGGGACTCCTACGAGCAGTACTTC. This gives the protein CASSLEVGDSYEQYF.

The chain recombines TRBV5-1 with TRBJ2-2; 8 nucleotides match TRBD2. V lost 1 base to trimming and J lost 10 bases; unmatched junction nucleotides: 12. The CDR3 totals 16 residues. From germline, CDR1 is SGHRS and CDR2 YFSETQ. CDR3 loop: CASSLSAGVLRAELFF. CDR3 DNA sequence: TGCGCCAGCAGCTTGTCAGCGGGAGTCCTGCGTGCGGAGCTGTTTTTT.

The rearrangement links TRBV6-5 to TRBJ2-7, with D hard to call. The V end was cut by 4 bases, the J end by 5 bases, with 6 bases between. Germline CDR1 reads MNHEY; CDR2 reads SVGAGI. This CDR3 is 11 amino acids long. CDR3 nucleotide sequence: TGTGCCAGCAGTTTCAGCCACGAGCAGTACTTC. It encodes CASSFSHEQYF.

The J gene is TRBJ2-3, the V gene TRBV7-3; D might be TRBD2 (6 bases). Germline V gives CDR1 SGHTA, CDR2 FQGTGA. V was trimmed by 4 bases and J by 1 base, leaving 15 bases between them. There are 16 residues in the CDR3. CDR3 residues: CASSSTTSSGTDTQYF. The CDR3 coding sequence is TGTGCCAGCAGCTCTACGACTAGTTCGGGCACAGATACGCAGTATTTT.

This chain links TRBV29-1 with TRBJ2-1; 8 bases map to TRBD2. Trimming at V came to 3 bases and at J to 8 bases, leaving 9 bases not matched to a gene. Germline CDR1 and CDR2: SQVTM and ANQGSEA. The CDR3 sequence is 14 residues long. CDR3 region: CSVDPSGSIDEQFF. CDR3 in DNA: TGCAGCGTTGATCCCAGCGGGAGCATAGATGAGCAGTTCTTC.

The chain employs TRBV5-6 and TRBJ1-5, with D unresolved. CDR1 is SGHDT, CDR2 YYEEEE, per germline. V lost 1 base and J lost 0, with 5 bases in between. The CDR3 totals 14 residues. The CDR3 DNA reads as TGTGCCAGCAGCTTGCGGGGTAGCAATCAGCCCCAGCATTTT. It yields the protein CASSLRGSNQPQHF.

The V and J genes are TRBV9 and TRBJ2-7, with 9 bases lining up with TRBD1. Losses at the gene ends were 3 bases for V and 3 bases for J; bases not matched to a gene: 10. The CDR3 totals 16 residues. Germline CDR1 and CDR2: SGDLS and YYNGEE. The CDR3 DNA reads TGTGCCAGCAGCGCAGAGATACGACAGGGGGTCTACGAGCAGTACTTC. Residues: CASSAEIRQGVYEQYF.

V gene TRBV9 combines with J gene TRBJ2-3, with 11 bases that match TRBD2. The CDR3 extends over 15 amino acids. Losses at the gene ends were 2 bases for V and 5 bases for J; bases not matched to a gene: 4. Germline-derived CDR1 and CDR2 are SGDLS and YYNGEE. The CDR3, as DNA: TGTGCCAGCAGCGTCTACACTAGCGGGGGAGATACGCAGTATTTT. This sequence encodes CASSVYTSGGDTQYF.

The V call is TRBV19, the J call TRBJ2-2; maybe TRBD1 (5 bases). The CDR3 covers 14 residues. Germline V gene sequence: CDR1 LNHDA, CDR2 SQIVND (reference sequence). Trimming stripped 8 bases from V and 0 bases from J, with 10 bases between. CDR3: CASQKGTNTGELFF. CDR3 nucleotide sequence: TGTGCCAGTCAGAAGGGGACGAACACCGGGGAGCTGTTTTTT.

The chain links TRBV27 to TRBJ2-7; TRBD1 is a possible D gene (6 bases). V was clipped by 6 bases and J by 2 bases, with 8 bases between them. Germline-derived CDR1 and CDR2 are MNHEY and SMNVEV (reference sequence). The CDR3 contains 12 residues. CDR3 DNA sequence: TGTGCCAGCAGGACAGGTACCTACGAGCAGTACTTC. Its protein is CASRTGTYEQYF.

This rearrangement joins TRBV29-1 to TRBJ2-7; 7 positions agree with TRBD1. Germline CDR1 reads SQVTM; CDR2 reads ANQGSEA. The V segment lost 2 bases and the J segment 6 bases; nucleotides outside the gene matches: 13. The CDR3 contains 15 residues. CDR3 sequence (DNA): TGCAGCGTTGAATTGGCAGGGGGTTTATACGGCGAGCAGTACTTC. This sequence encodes CSVELAGGLYGEQYF.

The CDR3 nucleotides are TGTGCCAGCAGCGTAGGGGCTAGCGGCTCCTACAATGAGCAGTTCTTC. Residues: CASSVGASGSYNEQFF. The rearrangement links TRBV9 to TRBJ2-1, with 7 bases matching TRBD2. The CDR3 has 16 amino acids. V lost 0 bases and J lost 0; bases outside the gene matches: 3. CDR1 and CDR2 from the germline V gene are SGDLS and YYNGEE.

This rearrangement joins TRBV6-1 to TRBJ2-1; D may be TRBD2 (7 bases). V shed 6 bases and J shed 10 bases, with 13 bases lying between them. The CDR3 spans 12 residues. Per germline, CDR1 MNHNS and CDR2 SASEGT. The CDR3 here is CASRAPGGEQFF. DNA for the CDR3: TGTGCCAGCAGGGCCCCGGGGGGCGAGCAGTTCTTC.

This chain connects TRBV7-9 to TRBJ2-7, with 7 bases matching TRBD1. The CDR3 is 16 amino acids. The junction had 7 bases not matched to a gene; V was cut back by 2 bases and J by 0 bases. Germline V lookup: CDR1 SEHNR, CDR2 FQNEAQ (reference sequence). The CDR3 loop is CASSLSSGTASYEQYF. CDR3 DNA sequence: TGTGCCAGCAGCTTAAGTTCCGGGACAGCCTCCTACGAGCAGTACTTC.

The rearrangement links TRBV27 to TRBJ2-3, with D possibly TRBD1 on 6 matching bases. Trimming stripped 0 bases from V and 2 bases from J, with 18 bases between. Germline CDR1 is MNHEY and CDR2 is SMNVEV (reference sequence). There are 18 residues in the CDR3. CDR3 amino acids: CASSLSNPTGTFTDTQYF. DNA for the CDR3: TGTGCCAGCAGTTTATCGAACCCCACAGGGACCTTCACAGATACGCAGTATTTT.

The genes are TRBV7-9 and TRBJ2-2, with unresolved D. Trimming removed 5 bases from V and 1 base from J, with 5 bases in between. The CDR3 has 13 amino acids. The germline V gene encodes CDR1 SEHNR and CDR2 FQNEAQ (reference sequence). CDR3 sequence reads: CASSPENTGELFF. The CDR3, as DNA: TGTGCCAGCAGCCCGGAGAACACCGGGGAGCTGTTTTTT.

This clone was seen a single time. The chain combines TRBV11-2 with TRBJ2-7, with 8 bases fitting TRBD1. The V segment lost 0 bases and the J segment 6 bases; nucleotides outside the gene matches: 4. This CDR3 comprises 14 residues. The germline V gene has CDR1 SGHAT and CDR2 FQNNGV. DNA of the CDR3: TGTGCCAGCAGCTTAGAACAGGGGGTCCTCGAGCAGTACTTC. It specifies CASSLEQGVLEQYF.

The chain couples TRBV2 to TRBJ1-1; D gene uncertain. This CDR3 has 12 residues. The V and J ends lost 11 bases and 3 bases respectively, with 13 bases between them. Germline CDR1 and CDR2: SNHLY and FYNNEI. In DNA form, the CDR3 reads TGTGCCTCTCCCTCCCTGGACACTGAAGCTTTCTTT. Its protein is CASPSLDTEAFF.

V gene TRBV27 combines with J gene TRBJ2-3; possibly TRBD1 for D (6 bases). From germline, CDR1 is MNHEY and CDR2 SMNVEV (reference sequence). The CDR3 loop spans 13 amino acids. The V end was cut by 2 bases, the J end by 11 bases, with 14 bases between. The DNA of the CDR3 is TGTGCCAGCAGTTTAGGAGGACAGACGGTGCAGTATTTT. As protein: CASSLGGQTVQYF.